One and the same sample provided the 7 T cell receptor beta chains below, sequenced in a study of Graves' ophthalmopathy and Graves' hyperthyroidism. As the template, RNA transcripts were used to amplify TCR beta CDR3 regions. An opening RT-PCR round employed HTBI primers and preceded a second-round multiplex PCR. One entry per CDR3 protein results from TCRdb running MiXCR on the multiplex PCR reads. Among more than 300,000 distinct CDR3 sequences listed, approximately 15% were seen once. The sequencing input was peripheral blood. Source of these receptors: a woman aged 18 to 35 with stable Graves' hyperthyroidism.

The rearrangement uses TRBV6-1 and TRBJ2-7, with D possibly being TRBD1 (5 bases). Germline-derived CDR1 and CDR2 are MNHNS and SASEGT. The CDR3 runs 15 residues. V was trimmed by 6 bases and J by 0 bases, leaving 15 bases between them. The CDR3 sequence: CASRDKDRYSYEQYF. CDR3 nucleotides: TGTGCCAGCAGGGACAAGGACCGGTACTCCTACGAGCAGTACTTC.

This clonotype was seen repeatedly, ten times or more. The J gene is TRBJ2-7, the V gene TRBV7-8; D perhaps matches TRBD1 (5 bases). The germline gives CDR1 SGHVS, CDR2 FQNEAQ. V was clipped by 5 bases and J by 4 bases, with 18 bases between them. The CDR3 totals 15 residues. This CDR3 reads CASSLGTTEKYEQYF. CDR3 nucleotide sequence: TGTGCCAGCAGCCTAGGAACGACAGAAAAATACGAGCAGTACTTC. Supplemented by reference TRBV7-8 and TRBJ2-7, the full variable domain reads GAGVSQSPRYKVAKRGQDVALRCDPISGHVSLFWYQQALGQGPEFLTYFQNEAQLDKSGLPSDRFFAERPEGSVSTLKIQRTQQEDSAVYLCASSLGTTEKYEQYFGPGTRLTVT.

This clonotype appeared a few times. This rearrangement joins TRBV4-1 to TRBJ2-5, with D possibly matching TRBD2 (6 bases). There are 16 residues in the CDR3. Germline V CDR1 and CDR2: MGHRA, YSYEKL. V shed 1 base and J shed 5 bases, with 17 bases lying between them. The CDR3 DNA reads TGCGCCAGCAGCCAAGTGGAGGGGCAACCTTGGGAGACCCAGTACTTC. Its translation: CASSQVEGQPWETQYF.

This clonotype was picked up many times. The J gene is TRBJ1-1, the V gene TRBV28, with D unresolved. The CDR3 extends over 14 amino acids. Trimming pared 3 bases from V and 4 bases from J, leaving 12 bases between. The germline CDR1 and CDR2 sequences are MDHEN and SYDVKM. The CDR3 loop is CASSLRGGFTEAFF. The CDR3 DNA follows: TGTGCCAGCAGTTTGCGGGGAGGATTCACTGAAGCTTTCTTT.

This clonotype was counted many times. The J gene is TRBJ2-2, the V gene TRBV6-1, with D maybe TRBD1 (6 bases). This CDR3 region has 13 residues. Per the germline V gene, CDR1 is MNHNS and CDR2 is SASEGT. V lost 5 bases and J 5 bases, leaving 9 bases between the germline ends. The chain's CDR3 is CASSRGGTGELFF. DNA for the CDR3: TGTGCCAGCAGTAGAGGGGGTACCGGGGAGCTGTTTTTT.

This clonotype was counted at least ten times. The chain carries TRBV25-1 and TRBJ2-7; 7 bases map to TRBD1. Germline V lookup: CDR1 MGHDK, CDR2 SYGVNS. The trim removed 2 bases at V and 0 bases at J, leaving 1 base unmatched. CDR3 length equals 14 residues. CDR3 DNA: TGTGCCAGCAGTGAAAGACAGGGCTCCTACGAGCAGTACTTC. It is translated as CASSERQGSYEQYF.

In this sample, this clonotype turned up many times. The DNA of the CDR3 is TGTGCCAGCGAGGGGAACACTGAAGCTTTCTTT. It yields the protein CASEGNTEAFF. The V and J genes are TRBV6-5 and TRBJ1-1; unclear D gene. CDR3 length: 11 residues. Germline loops: CDR1 MNHEY, CDR2 SVGAGI. Trimming shortened V by 8 bases and J by 1 base, and 5 bases separated the two germline ends.